This T cell receptor (beta chain) was observed in a study of blood T cells in healthy people across ages (dated by TCRdb to between 2014 and 2017). Study-level background: Template switching captured roughly one uniquely barcoded TCR beta cDNA molecule per two T cells in model experiments. Using deep sequencing normalized with unique cDNA molecular identifiers, the study measured how TCR beta repertoire diversity changes with age. For two donors (one aged 18 to 30 and one aged 80 or older), the study analyzed two additional independent replicas of 1 million unique cDNA reads from the same blood draw. The donors were divided into four age groups: young (average about 15 years), middle-aged (about 40), aged (around 67) and long-lived (around 80).

The investigation overall reported the following: Because donor CMV infection status was unknown, age-related changes in expanded clonotypes were potentially confounded. Compared with the aged group, more naive CD4+ T cells, fewer expanded clones and increased TCR diversity were shown by the long-lived group, suggesting age selection. Observed TCR beta diversity correlated strongly with the percentage of naive T cells measured by flow cytometry. Conclusive comparison of naive and antigen-experienced compartments was prevented by the profiling of bulk unsorted PBMCs. Observed TCR beta diversity per million T cells fell roughly linearly with age, and a significant reduction was already apparent by age around 39. Estimates of total diversity based on one million sequenced T cells were considered lower bounds and underestimates.

The germline ends are 19 bases apart after V is trimmed by 6 bases and J by 8 bases. In the germline V gene, CDR1 corresponds to MNHEY and CDR2 to SVGEGT. The CDR3 sequence holds 14 residues, the cysteine and phenylalanine included. Only CDR3 DNA remains: 42 bases, in frame from the first base. This clonotype has more than one count but fewer than ten. This receptor's antigen is unknown. Per-base qualities were not stored, and no clone one base away is much larger. The donors were 40 or so Caucasian individuals from Russia, aged about 6 to 100 years, who were systemically healthy. Around 10 milliliters of peripheral blood were drawn from each donor into EDTA-treated Vacutainer tubes. Ficoll-Paque density-gradient centrifugation was used to isolate PBMCs, with at least 7 million per sample. Total RNA, at least 5 micrograms per sample, was extracted from PBMCs with Trizol reagent. The percentages of naive CD45RAhigh/CD27high T cells were determined by flow cytometry on a PBMC aliquot from every donor.

The library was made by 5' RACE. Reads for this sample came from an Illumina HiSeq 2500. A second 7 to 11 cycle PCR used a sample-barcoded 5' primer and a J-beta primer mix. A unique molecular identifier was introduced onto each TCR beta cDNA molecule by a template-switch 5' adaptor carrying 12 random nucleotides. At least 2.5 million CDR3-containing paired-end reads were obtained from each sample. First-strand cDNA was synthesized from all RNA with the Mint cDNA synthesis kit, primed by a TRBC-specific oligonucleotide. After uracil-DNA glycosylase treatment, a first 18-cycle PCR used universal primers M1SS and BC2_uni_R on all cDNA. In the original analysis: For normalization, 1 million high-quality reads, each with a distinct molecular identifier, were randomly selected from each sample. Instead of being binned into consensus sequences, reads with shared molecular identifiers were discarded. MiTCR, with a Q25 quality threshold and the strictest error-elimination algorithm, was used for CDR3 identification, clonotype clustering and error correction. A nonparametric unseen species model with Euler transformation was used to estimate a lower bound on total TCR beta diversity. TCRdb passed the public sequencing reads through fastp at Q25 and MiXCR, retaining productive beta sequences. Every CDR3 protein is listed once, alongside the most common genes and DNA of its rows. These V and J calls derive from TCRdb rather than the authors' analysis. For this sample there are around 1,000,000 distinct CDR3 sequences; 25% appear just once. Around 0.75% of the sample comes from the top ten.

These data are also associated with another study on T cells of mothers and their children. The second paper states: Donors were nine systemically healthy Caucasian individuals: three mothers and their six children. cDNA synthesis consumed the entire amount of extracted RNA, loaded at about 1.6 ug RNA in each 15 ul reaction. In the second PCR, the M1S primer added sample barcodes and 2-4 random nucleotides. Over 8.5 million TCR beta CDR3 reads came from each mother, compared with about 3 million reads from each child. TCR recombination output is similarly shaped by thymic selection in related and unrelated pairs, with a minor effect exerted by inherited differences. Related mother-child pairs always showed normalized repertoire overlap that was slightly higher than in unrelated mother-child pairs, though the difference was never significant. No persistent microchimeric T cell clones were found, with a detection sensitivity of 85 to 100 clones per million clonotypes. To look for features that set related mother-child pairs apart from unrelated individuals, the researchers ran deep NGS to compare the TCR beta repertoires of mothers and children. Mothers averaged approximately 40 +/- 4 years of age and children averaged roughly 12 +/- 4 years. After adapter ligation with NEBNext reagents, the libraries were sequenced on Illumina HiSeq 2000 with 100+100 nt paired-end reads. Mother and child libraries were prepared a month apart and sequenced in separate runs to prevent cross-contamination. Between about 500,000 and 2,300,000 distinct TCR beta clonotypes were identified per donor. Naive TCR beta clonotypes were estimated from low-frequency clonotypes matched to each donor's FACS-determined naive share, without sorting.

Sequencing was carried out using blood. The receptor was isolated from a girl aged 2 to 10 in good health. This chain joins TRBV6-2 or TRBV6-3 to TRBJ1-2, with no confidently assigned D gene. CDR3 protein: CASSPRWTESGYTF. The nucleotide sequence reads as follows: TGTGCCAGCAGCCCCAGGTGGACGGAATCGGGCTACACCTTC.